The rows below give T cell receptor beta chains drawn from one sample of a study of monozygotic twins with inflammatory bowel disease. After re-calling the 5' RACE reads, TCRdb lists one entry per CDR3 protein, DNA absent. The sample is made up of approximately 400,000 distinct CDR3 sequences, and the top ten hold less than 2.5% of it. Material for sequencing was blood. Receptor source: a human donor with ulcerative colitis or Crohn's disease, or a healthy co-twin of an affected twin (not recorded which). The CDR3 runs from the conserved cysteine through the conserved F or W.

V	J	CDR3
TRBV9	TRBJ2-2	CASSGITGTLF
TRBV4-1	TRBJ1-6	CASSSGSSYNSPLHF
TRBV7-2	TRBJ2-1	CATSPVSRPPYNEQFF
TRBV10-3	TRBJ2-6	CAISEPQISGANVLTF
TRBV6-1	TRBJ1-5	CASSPNRGGELNQPQHF
TRBV3-1	TRBJ1-1	CASSQDLTGWAFF
TRBV4-1	TRBJ2-1	CASSVGTGANEQFF
TRBV20-1	TRBJ2-1	CSARGTSGWGEQFF
TRBV4-3	TRBJ2-1	CASSQVGSLAGGNEQFF
TRBV20-1	TRBJ1-3	CSARGGSSGNTIYF
TRBV28	TRBJ2-7	CASSSRPDEQYF
TRBV6-1	TRBJ2-5	CASSEAGFGETQYF
TRBV7-2	TRBJ1-3	CASSLVGPGGNTIYF
TRBV5-1	TRBJ2-3	CASSLGTGLGGDTQYF
TRBV5-5	TRBJ1-1	CASSLRGPSNTEAFF
TRBV10-3	TRBJ2-4	CAISERNSLAKNIQYF
TRBV6-1	TRBJ2-7	CASSEGGWTVYEQYF
TRBV11-2	TRBJ2-2	CASSLRLRTHTGELFF
TRBV7-2	TRBJ1-5	CASSPARIYSNQPQHF
TRBV12-3/TRBV12-4	TRBJ2-5	CASSYLGARQETQYF
TRBV5-1	TRBJ2-4	CASSDRGPDIQYF
TRBV4-2	TRBJ2-2	CASSQVGHRGVNTGELFF
TRBV6-5	TRBJ1-2	CASSLRQTQLPISYTF
TRBV29-1	TRBJ1-5	CSVWDSNQPQHF
TRBV7-2	TRBJ1-2	CASSSRTGLRDYGYTF
TRBV7-9	TRBJ2-7	CASSLGRIQGTGEQYF
TRBV2	TRBJ1-2	CASSDGTGYTF
TRBV28	TRBJ2-3	CASSLPGLAGDTQYF
TRBV10-3	TRBJ2-3	CAISDGGGFSTDTQYF
TRBV12-3/TRBV12-4	TRBJ2-3	CASSLRDRTDTQYF
TRBV5-1	TRBJ2-1	CASSPGTGTGEQFF
TRBV7-2	TRBJ1-2	CASSPRVGEGGYTF
TRBV2	TRBJ2-1	CASSDLGRNEQFF
TRBV5-1	TRBJ2-3	CASSSGPTMQYTQYF
TRBV6-5	TRBJ1-2	CASSSGTGGGYTF
TRBV9	TRBJ2-7	CASSVDPTGLAAPQDF
TRBV5-6	TRBJ2-2	CASSFWTSGGAGELFF
TRBV6-6	TRBJ2-7	CASSDFYEQYF
TRBV20-1	TRBJ1-6	CSARDKANNSPLHF
TRBV7-2	TRBJ1-4	CASSFNTGGGEKLFF
TRBV11-2	TRBJ2-1	CASSYKERRAGELYNEQFF
TRBV3-1	TRBJ1-1	CASSWWGAETEAFF
TRBV5-4	TRBJ2-3	CASSLGSGRDTQYF
TRBV20-1	TRBJ2-7	CSARDKSPRGEQYF
TRBV20-1	TRBJ2-3	CSARDWRVGASTDTQYF
TRBV18	TRBJ2-2	CASSPLDPPGELFF
TRBV7-3	TRBJ2-2	CASSLSPRRNTGELFF
TRBV3-1	TRBJ2-5	CASSQAGEETQYF
TRBV29-1	TRBJ1-4	CSVGSATNEKLFF
TRBV5-1	TRBJ2-2	CASMVGDTGELFF
TRBV4-1	TRBJ1-2	CASSQDGGGLSGYTF
TRBV14	TRBJ2-3	CASSYLAGPPNTQYF
TRBV5-5	TRBJ1-5	CASSLEWTGDQPQHF
TRBV4-3	TRBJ1-2	CASSQDTGVNYGYTF
TRBV5-1	TRBJ2-2	CASSLLEGTTGELFF
TRBV6-1	TRBJ1-4	CASTTPGQGNEKLFF
TRBV29-1	TRBJ2-7	CSAEGESEQYF
TRBV3-1	TRBJ2-2	CASSQDRADTGELFF